A single sample is the source of the 4 T cell receptor beta chains below, sequenced in a study of identical twins. TCRdb reprocessed the 5' RACE reads with MiXCR, giving one entry per CDR3 protein. The repertoire has some 500,000 distinct CDR3 sequences, 12% to 15% of them found once; the top ten carry roughly 0.5%. This sample was shared with a second study, whose subject was yellow fever vaccine responses in identical twins.

The sequenced sample was CD4+ T cells sorted from blood. The receptors stem from a woman between 18 and 29 years old in good health.

V gene TRBV25-1 combines with J gene TRBJ2-1; D gene ambiguous. Germline loops: CDR1 MGHDK, CDR2 SYGVNS. V was pared by 3 bases and J by 1 base, with 10 bases between. This CDR3 has 15 residues. The DNA for the CDR3 is TGTGCCAGCAGTGATGCTCGTGCATCCTACAATGAGCAGTTCTTC. This translates into CASSDARASYNEQFF.

This clonotype has only a few counts. The chain uses TRBV9 and TRBJ1-6; possibly TRBD1 for D (6 bases). Germline-derived CDR1 and CDR2 are SGDLS and YYNGEE. The CDR3 length is 14 residues. V was clipped by 2 bases and J by 4 bases, with 7 bases between them. CDR3 nucleotide sequence: TGTGCCAGCAGCGTGACAGGATATAATTCACCCCTCCACTTT. Protein product: CASSVTGYNSPLHF.

At least ten counts were recorded for this clonotype. CDR3 amino acids: CASSQEFISEETQYF. CDR3 bases: TGCGCCAGCAGCCAAGAATTCATCTCCGAAGAGACCCAGTACTTC. This chain connects TRBV4-3 to TRBJ2-5; D is uncertain. Germline V lookup: CDR1 LGHNA, CDR2 YSLEER. The CDR3 consists of 15 residues. Trimming took 0 bases from V and 3 from J, leaving 11 bases between them.

This clonotype was found many times. V is TRBV5-1 and J is TRBJ2-1, with TRBD2 matching over 8 bases. V gave up 7 bases and J gave up 4 bases; unmatched junction bases: 10. The CDR3 contains 15 residues. Germline CDR1 and CDR2: SGHRS and YFSETQ. As DNA, the CDR3 is TGCGCCAGCGATCGAGGGACTAGTAGTTACAATGAGCAGTTCTTC. Its protein product is CASDRGTSSYNEQFF.